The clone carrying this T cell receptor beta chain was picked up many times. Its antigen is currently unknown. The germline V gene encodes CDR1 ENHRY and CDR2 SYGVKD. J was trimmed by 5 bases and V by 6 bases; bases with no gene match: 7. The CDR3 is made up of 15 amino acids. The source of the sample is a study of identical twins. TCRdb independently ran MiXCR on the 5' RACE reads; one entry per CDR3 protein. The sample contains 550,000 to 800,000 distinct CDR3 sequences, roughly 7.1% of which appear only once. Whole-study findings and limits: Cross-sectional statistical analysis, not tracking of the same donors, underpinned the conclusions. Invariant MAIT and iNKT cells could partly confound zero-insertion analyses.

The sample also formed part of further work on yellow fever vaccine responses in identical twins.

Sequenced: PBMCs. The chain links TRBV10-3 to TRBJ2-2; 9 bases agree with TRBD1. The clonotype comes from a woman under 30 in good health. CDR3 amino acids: CAIRRDREWTGELFF. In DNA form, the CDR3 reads TGTGCCATCAGGAGGGACAGGGAGTGGACCGGGGAGCTGTTTTTT.